Below are 22 T cell receptor beta chains sequenced from a single sample in a study of response to subunit inactivated influenza vaccine. TCRdb processed the RT-PCR reads anew with MiXCR; each CDR3 protein has one entry. In the table there are around 190,000 distinct CDR3 sequences, about 9% of which are singletons. The source material was non-naive T cells sorted from PBMCs, sampled on the day of vaccination. These receptor sequences come from a man between 45 and 60 years old who received an inactivated influenza vaccine.

There are many counts of this clonotype. The chain couples TRBV28 to TRBJ2-7, with 7 bases aligning to TRBD1. In germline, CDR1 is MDHEN, CDR2 SYDVKM. V lost 5 bases, J lost 0 bases, and 4 bases stayed unmatched. The CDR3 is 14 amino acids. CDR3 loop: CASSNRDSSYEQYF. The CDR3, as DNA: TGTGCCAGCAGTAACCGGGACAGCTCCTACGAGCAGTACTTC.

The rearrangement uses TRBV10-3 and TRBJ2-3, with D unclear. Trimming cost V 6 bases and J 0 bases, with 13 bases left between them. The CDR3 loop spans 15 amino acids. Germline values: CDR1 ENHRY, CDR2 SYGVKD. In nucleotides, the CDR3 is TGTGCCATCAGAGACTCGCACGCTAGCACAGATACGCAGTATTTT. This codes for CAIRDSHASTDTQYF.

The chain joins TRBV6-1 to TRBJ2-5, with 7 bases matching TRBD1. The CDR3 covers 16 residues. Germline assignment: CDR1 MNHNS and CDR2 SASEGT. With V trimmed by 2 bases and J by 4 bases, 10 bases remained unmatched. The chain's CDR3 is CASSEPGIGGGETQYF. For the CDR3, the DNA is TGTGCCAGCAGTGAACCTGGAATAGGGGGCGGAGAGACCCAGTACTTC.

The chain has TRBV2 and TRBJ2-7; 11 nucleotides line up with TRBD2. The trim removed 6 bases at V and 3 bases at J, leaving 10 bases unmatched. The CDR3 is made up of 16 amino acids. Looked up from germline, CDR1 is SNHLY and CDR2 is FYNNEI. For the CDR3, the DNA is TGTGCCAGCAGCGCTACTAGCGGGAGCCGCCTCTACGAGCAGTACTTC. As protein: CASSATSGSRLYEQYF.

This clonotype was picked up a small number of times. The CDR3 reads CASIRDAGTYEQYF. In DNA, the CDR3 is TGTGCCAGCATAAGGGACGCGGGGACCTACGAGCAGTACTTC. This chain uses TRBV6-2 or TRBV6-3 with TRBJ2-7, with D possibly TRBD2 on 6 matching bases. The germline V gene encodes CDR1 MNHEY and CDR2 SVGEGT. This CDR3 is built from 14 residues. V was pared by 7 bases and J by 2 bases, with 15 bases between.

This clonotype came up many times. The genes are TRBV20-1 and TRBJ2-4; 8 nucleotides line up with TRBD1. This CDR3 has 16 amino acids. From germline, CDR1 is DFQATT and CDR2 SNEGSKA (reference sequence). V was clipped by 1 base and J by 2 bases; unmatched bases: 7. The DNA for the CDR3 is TGCAGTGCTAGAGGACAGGGGCGGGGTCCCAAAAACATTCAGTACTTC. Translated, it gives CSARGQGRGPKNIQYF.

This clonotype was counted between two and nine times. The chain recombines TRBV3-1 with TRBJ1-2; D remains ambiguous. This CDR3 region has 17 residues. Germline V gene data show CDR1 as LGHDT and CDR2 as YNNKEL (reference sequence). Trimming stripped 3 bases from V and 3 bases from J, with 20 bases between. This CDR3 is CASSQVPIILSDYGYTF. The CDR3 DNA reads TGTGCCAGCAGCCAGGTACCAATTATACTCAGCGACTATGGCTACACCTTC.

J is TRBJ2-2 and V is TRBV6-2 or TRBV6-3; D may be TRBD1 (6 bases). Between the trimmed V and J ends, which lost 0 bases and 2 bases, there was a span of 13 bases. Germline V gene sequence: CDR1 MNHEY, CDR2 SVGEGT. CDR3 length: 17 amino acids. The CDR3 nucleotides are TGTGCCAGCAGTTACTCTAGATGGGGGACAAACACCGGGGAGCTGTTTTTT. It yields the protein CASSYSRWGTNTGELFF.

The genes are TRBV6-2 or TRBV6-3 and TRBJ1-1; 8 nucleotides line up with TRBD1. The CDR3 is made up of 16 amino acids. Per germline, CDR1 MNHEY and CDR2 SVGEGT. J gave up 1 base and V 5 bases, and 9 bases lay outside the gene matches. CDR3 nucleotide sequence: TGTGCCAGCAGTGATGTCGACAGGGGTGCGAACACTGAAGCTTTCTTT. Translation gives CASSDVDRGANTEAFF.

This clonotype was seen a few times. CDR3 sequence: CASSQDSGNTEAFF. CDR3 nucleotides: TGCGCCAGCAGCCAAGATTCGGGAAACACTGAAGCTTTCTTT. The V call is TRBV4-3, the J call TRBJ1-1; D gene unclear. From germline, CDR1 is LGHNA and CDR2 YSLEER. Trimming left V 0 bases short and J 2 bases short, with 7 bases between. The CDR3 is 14 amino acids.

This clonotype was recorded at least ten times. DNA for the CDR3: TGTGCCAGCAGCTTAGGGGGGAACACTGAAGCTTTCTTT. It specifies CASSLGGNTEAFF. The V call is TRBV3-1, the J call TRBJ1-1, with a possible D match to TRBD1 (6 bases). The CDR3 totals 13 residues. V lost 5 bases to trimming and J lost 1 base, with 8 bases between them. Per the germline V gene, CDR1 is LGHDT and CDR2 is YNNKEL (reference sequence).

Details on this clonotype: The junction departs from the called germline gene at one end, perhaps through a read error. The chain uses TRBV5-7 and TRBJ2-3; 12 positions match TRBD2. TRBV5-7 has ORF status, its function being uncertain. This CDR3 contains 17 residues. CDR3 residues: CARSSGLAGGSTDTQYF. The CDR3, as DNA: TGTGCCAGGAGCTCCGGGCTAGCGGGAGGGAGCACAGATACGCAGTATTTT.

This clonotype was counted ten times or more. This rearrangement joins TRBV20-1 to TRBJ2-3, with TRBD2 matching 8 bases. The germline V gene has CDR1 DFQATT and CDR2 SNEGSKA (reference sequence). The CDR3 consists of 14 residues. V was clipped by 1 base and J by 5 bases; unmatched bases: 5. CDR3 sequence reads: CSARAGGALDTQYF. The CDR3 coding sequence is TGCAGTGCTAGAGCCGGGGGGGCATTAGATACGCAGTATTTT.

The J gene is TRBJ1-1, the V gene TRBV3-1, with unresolved D. Per germline, CDR1 LGHDT and CDR2 YNNKEL (reference sequence). Trimming stripped 4 bases from V and 5 bases from J, with 11 bases between. The CDR3 runs 13 residues. The CDR3 nucleotides read TGTGCCAGCAGCCTCTCGGTTCGGACTGAAGCTTTCTTT. Protein: CASSLSVRTEAFF.

Ten or more counts support this clonotype. The chain is built from TRBV29-1 and TRBJ2-1; 9 nucleotides match TRBD2. Germline CDR1 reads SQVTM; CDR2 reads ANQGSEA. With 3 bases clipped from V and 10 bases from J, the junction kept 13 bases outside the gene matches. This CDR3 region has 15 residues. CDR3 DNA sequence: TGCAGCGTTGACTTGACTAGCGGCCCTAGGGGAGAGCAGTTCTTC. Its translation is CSVDLTSGPRGEQFF.

Only a few counts were recorded for this clonotype. The chain links TRBV28 to TRBJ2-1; D is unclear. The V gene's germline CDR1 is MDHEN and CDR2 SYDVKM. CDR3 length: 14 amino acids. V gave up 8 bases and J gave up 0 bases, with 11 bases separating them. The CDR3 loop is CASQRQSSYNEQFF. The CDR3 bases are TGTGCCAGCCAAAGACAAAGCTCCTACAATGAGCAGTTCTTC.

This clonotype was detected a few times. The chain couples TRBV28 to TRBJ2-2, with D perhaps TRBD1 (6 bases). Trimming removed 6 bases at V and 1 base at J, with 21 bases between. The CDR3 runs to 18 residues. Germline CDR1 is MDHEN and CDR2 is SYDVKM. In DNA form, the CDR3 reads TGTGCCAGCAGCTCCACCCGAGGCGCACAGGGGAACACCGGGGAGCTGTTTTTT. Its protein product is CASSSTRGAQGNTGELFF.

This clonotype showed up many times. The rearrangement uses TRBV4-2 and TRBJ1-6; tentatively, D is TRBD1 (5 bases). V lost 0 bases to trimming and J lost 0 bases, with 9 bases between them. The CDR3 loop spans 17 amino acids. The germline gives CDR1 LGHNA, CDR2 YNFKEQ. The CDR3 protein is CASSQDRRGSYNSPLHF. CDR3 nucleotide sequence: TGTGCCAGCAGCCAAGATAGGAGGGGCTCCTATAATTCACCCCTCCACTTT.

The chain employs TRBV11-2 and TRBJ1-2; 7 bases fit TRBD1. The ends lost 5 bases at V and 2 bases at J; junction bases unmatched: 17. CDR3 length: 18 amino acids. From germline, CDR1 is SGHAT and CDR2 FQNNGV. CDR3 sequence reads: CASSARGTGAGGNYGYTF. For the CDR3, the DNA is TGTGCCAGCAGCGCGAGAGGTACAGGGGCAGGAGGGAACTATGGCTACACCTTC.

At least ten counts were recorded for this clonotype. V usage is TRBV25-1 and J usage is TRBJ1-6; 7 bases agree with TRBD1. Trimming removed 5 bases from V and 9 bases from J; junction bases left unmatched: 7. Germline CDR1 and CDR2: MGHDK and SYGVNS. The CDR3 sequence is 14 residues long. In DNA, the CDR3 is TGTGCCAGCAGTAAGACAGGGCGGGGTTCACCCCTCCACTTT. Translated, it gives CASSKTGRGSPLHF.

The table lists this clonotype with a few counts. V and J are TRBV7-2 and TRBJ1-3; D gene ambiguous. Germline CDR1 reads SGHTA; CDR2 reads FQGNSA. The CDR3 runs 12 residues. Trimming left V 5 bases short and J 4 bases short, with 6 bases between. This chain's CDR3 is CASSTMGNTIYF. CDR3 bases: TGTGCCAGCAGCACTATGGGAAACACCATATATTTT.

This clonotype was counted between two and nine times. The V and J genes are TRBV28 and TRBJ1-2, with D perhaps matching TRBD1 (6 bases). The CDR3 has 15 residues. The V and J ends lost 6 bases and 4 bases respectively, with 18 bases between them. Germline V gene lookup returns CDR1 MDHEN and CDR2 SYDVKM. CDR3 sequence (DNA): TGTGCCAGCAGCTTAGGACAGCCTTCGACCTATGGCTACACCTTC. Amino acids: CASSLGQPSTYGYTF.